The TCR beta chain described here comes from a study of T cells in Graves' hyperthyroidism and ophthalmopathy. The CDR3 length is 14 residues. CDR1 is KGHSH and CDR2 is LQKENI in the germline V gene. V dropped 0 bases and J dropped 2 bases, with 8 bases sitting between them. The sample holds a few counts of this clonotype. Amplified regions were TCR beta CDR3 sequences from RNA transcripts. The TCR CDR3 was amplified in a first-round RT-PCR using the HTBI primer set. TCRdb independently ran MiXCR on the multiplex PCR reads; one entry per CDR3 protein. The sample lists under 450,000 distinct CDR3 sequences, around a sixth occurring once.

Sequencing was carried out using blood. The chain uses TRBV18 and TRBJ2-7; D not resolved. This clonotype was sampled from a woman aged 18-35 years with Graves' hyperthyroidism. The CDR3 sequence is CASSPPRAPYEQYF. CDR3 sequence (DNA): TGTGCCAGCTCACCACCAAGGGCACCCTACGAGCAGTACTTC.